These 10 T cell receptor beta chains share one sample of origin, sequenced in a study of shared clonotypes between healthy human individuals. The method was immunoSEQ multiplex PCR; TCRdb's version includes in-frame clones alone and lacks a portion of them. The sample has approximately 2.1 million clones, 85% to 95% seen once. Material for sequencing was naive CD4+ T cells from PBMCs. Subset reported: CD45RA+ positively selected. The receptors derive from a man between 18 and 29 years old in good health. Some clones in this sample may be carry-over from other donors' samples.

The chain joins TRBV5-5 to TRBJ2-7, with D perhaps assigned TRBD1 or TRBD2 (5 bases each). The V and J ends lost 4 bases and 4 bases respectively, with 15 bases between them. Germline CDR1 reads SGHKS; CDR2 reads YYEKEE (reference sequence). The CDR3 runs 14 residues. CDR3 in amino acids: CASSLGTDHYEQYF. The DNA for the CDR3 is TGTGCCAGCAGCCTAGGGACGGACCATTACGAGCAGTACTTC.

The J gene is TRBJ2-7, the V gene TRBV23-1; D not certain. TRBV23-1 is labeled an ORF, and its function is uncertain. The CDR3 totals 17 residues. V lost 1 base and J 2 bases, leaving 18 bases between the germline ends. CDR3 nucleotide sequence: TGCGCCAGCAGTCAATTAGAGAGTCGGCCCTCGGCCTACGAGCAGTACTTC. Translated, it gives CASSQLESRPSAYEQYF.

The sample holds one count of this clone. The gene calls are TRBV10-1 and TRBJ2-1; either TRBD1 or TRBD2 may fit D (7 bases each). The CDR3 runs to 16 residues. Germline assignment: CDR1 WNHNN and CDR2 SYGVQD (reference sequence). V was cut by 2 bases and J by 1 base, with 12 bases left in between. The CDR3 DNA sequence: TGCGCCAGCAGTGAGGCAGGGGGGGGGTCCTACAATGAGCAGTTCTTC. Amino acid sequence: CASSEAGGGSYNEQFF.

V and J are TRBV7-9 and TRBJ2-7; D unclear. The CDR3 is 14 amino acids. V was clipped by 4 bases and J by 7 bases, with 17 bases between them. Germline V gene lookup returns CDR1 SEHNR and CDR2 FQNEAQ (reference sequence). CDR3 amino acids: CASSSDGQIREQYF. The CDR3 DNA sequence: TGTGCCAGCAGCTCGGACGGGCAGATTCGTGAGCAGTACTTC.

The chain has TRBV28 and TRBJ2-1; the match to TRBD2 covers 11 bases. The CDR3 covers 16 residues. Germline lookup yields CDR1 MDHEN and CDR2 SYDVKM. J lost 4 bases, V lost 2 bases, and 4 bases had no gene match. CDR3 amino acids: CASSLATSGAYNEQFF. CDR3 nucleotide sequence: TGTGCCAGCAGTTTAGCGACTAGCGGGGCATACAATGAGCAGTTCTTC.

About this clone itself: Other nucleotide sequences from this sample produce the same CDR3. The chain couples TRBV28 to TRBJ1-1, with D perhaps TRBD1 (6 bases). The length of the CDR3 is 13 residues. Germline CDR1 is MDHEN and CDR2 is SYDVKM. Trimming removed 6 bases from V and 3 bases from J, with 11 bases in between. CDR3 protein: CASSLDRYTEAFF. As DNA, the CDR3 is TGTGCCAGCAGCTTAGACAGGTACACTGAAGCTTTCTTT.

CDR3 in DNA: TGCAGCGTTGGCGGGAACCTAGCCAAAAACATTCAGTACTTC. Encoded protein: CSVGGNLAKNIQYF. This chain joins TRBV29-1 and TRBJ2-4; a weak D match, TRBD2 (6 bases). The CDR3 totals 14 residues. Germline V gene sequence: CDR1 SQVTM, CDR2 ANQGSEA. V was cut by 4 bases and J by 0 bases, with 10 bases left in between. Combining the CDR3 with reference TRBV29-1 and TRBJ2-4 gives the whole variable domain SAVISQKPSRDICQRGTSLTIQCQVDSQVTMMFWYRQQPGQSLTLIATANQGSEATYESGFVIDKFPISRPNLTFSTLTVSNMSPEDSSIYLCSVGGNLAKNIQYFGAGTRLSVL.

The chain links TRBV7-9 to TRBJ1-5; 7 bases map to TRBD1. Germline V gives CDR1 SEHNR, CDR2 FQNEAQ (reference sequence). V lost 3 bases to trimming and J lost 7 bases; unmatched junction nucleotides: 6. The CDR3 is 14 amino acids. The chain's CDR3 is CASSLTGKGQPQHF. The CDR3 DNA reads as TGTGCCAGCAGCTTGACAGGGAAGGGGCAGCCCCAGCATTTT.

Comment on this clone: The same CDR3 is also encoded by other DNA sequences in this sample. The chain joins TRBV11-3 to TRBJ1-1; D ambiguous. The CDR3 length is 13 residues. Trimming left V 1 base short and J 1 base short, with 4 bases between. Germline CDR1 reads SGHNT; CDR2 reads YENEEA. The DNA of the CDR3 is TGTGCCAGCAGCTTAGGTAGGAACACTGAAGCTTTCTTT. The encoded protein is CASSLGRNTEAFF.

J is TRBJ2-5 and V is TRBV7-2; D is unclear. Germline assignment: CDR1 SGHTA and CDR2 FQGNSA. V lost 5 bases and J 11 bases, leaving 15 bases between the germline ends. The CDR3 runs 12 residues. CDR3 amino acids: CASSPQPGRQYF. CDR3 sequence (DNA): TGTGCCAGCAGCCCCCAGCCGGGTAGGCAGTACTTC.